The 17 T cell receptor beta chains in this list originate from one sample, sequenced in a study of OX40 agonist ivuxolimab in advanced cancers. Only in-frame clones appear in the TCRdb table, and some are missing; sequencing was by immunoSEQ multiplex PCR. The sample yields about 74,000 clones, around 82% seen once. Here the sequenced sample was CD4+ or CD8+ T cells sorted from blood, taken in a trial of the OX40 agonist ivuxolimab. The receptors stem from an adult with an advanced solid tumor such as melanoma, head and neck, liver or kidney cancer.

CDR3 in DNA: TGTGCCAGCAGCCAAGGACGGACAGGGGACGCTTTCTTT. Its translation is CASSQGRTGDAFF. This chain joins TRBV7-2 and TRBJ1-1, with 9 bases aligning to TRBD1. Germline assignment: CDR1 SGHTA and CDR2 FQGNSA. V lost 5 bases to trimming and J lost 11 bases; unmatched junction nucleotides: 9. The CDR3 is 13 amino acids.

This chain connects TRBV7-2 to TRBJ1-4; TRBD1 might be the D (6 bases). CDR1 and CDR2 from the germline V gene are SGHTA and FQGNSA. The CDR3 is made up of 14 amino acids. Trimming shortened V by 5 bases and J by 7 bases, and 14 bases separated the two germline ends. The CDR3 reads CASSRGGASEKLFF. CDR3 nucleotide sequence: TGTGCCAGCAGCCGGGGGGGGGCCAGTGAAAAACTGTTTTTT. The entire variable domain, with the rest obtained from reference TRBV7-2 and TRBJ1-4, is as follows: GAGVSQSPSNKVTEKGKDVELRCDPISGHTALYWYRQSLGQGLEFLIYFQGNSAPDKSGLPSDRFSAERTGGSVSTLTIQRTQQEDSAVYLCASSRGGASEKLFFGSGTQLSVL.

This chain links TRBV5-5 with TRBJ1-3, with D possibly matching TRBD1 (6 bases). V was trimmed by 3 bases and J by 8 bases, leaving 9 bases between them. This CDR3 has 12 amino acids. CDR1 and CDR2 from the germline V gene are SGHKS and YYEKEE (reference sequence). The chain's CDR3 is CASSYEGDTIYF. The CDR3 bases are TGTGCCAGCAGCTATGAGGGGGACACCATATATTTT.

The rearrangement links TRBV30 to TRBJ1-6, with D perhaps matching TRBD1 (6 bases). The CDR3 length is 16 residues. Germline values: CDR1 GTSNPN, CDR2 SVGIG (reference sequence). Between the trimmed V and J ends, which lost 0 bases and 6 bases, there was a span of 15 bases. The CDR3 DNA reads TGTGCCTGGAGTGTCAGGCAGGGGTCCCGTAATTCACCCCTCCACTTT. This translates into CAWSVRQGSRNSPLHF.

CDR3 sequence reads: CASTIIGQGGEKLFF. CDR3 DNA: TGTGCCAGCACCATAATCGGACAGGGTGGAGAAAAACTGTTTTTT. The chain links TRBV28 to TRBJ1-4; TRBD1 matches 8 bases. V was pared by 7 bases and J by 8 bases, with 12 bases of the junction left unmatched. The CDR3 extends over 15 amino acids. Germline CDR1 MDHEN, CDR2 SYDVKM.

V and J are TRBV5-4 and TRBJ2-7; 7 bases align to TRBD1. From germline, CDR1 is SGHNT and CDR2 YYREEE (reference sequence). The J segment lost 0 bases and the V segment lost 0 bases, leaving 6 bases of the junction unmatched. The CDR3 totals 16 residues. The CDR3 DNA follows: TGTGCCAGCAGCTTGGGATTGGGACAGACCTCCTACGAGCAGTACTTC. Protein product: CASSLGLGQTSYEQYF.

A few counts support this clone. This chain's CDR3 is CASIRRGGQPQHF. In nucleotides, the CDR3 is TGTGCCAGCATCAGAAGAGGCGGTCAGCCCCAGCATTTT. V gene TRBV28 combines with J gene TRBJ1-5; D gene unclear. CDR1 and CDR2 (germline): MDHEN, SYDVKM. The V end lost 7 bases, the J end lost 6 bases, and 13 bases lay between the germline ends. The CDR3 has 13 amino acids.

This chain links TRBV9 with TRBJ2-2; TRBD1 might be the D (5 bases). Germline V gene lookup returns CDR1 SGDLS and CDR2 YYNGEE. This CDR3 comprises 14 residues. V shed 3 bases and J shed 4 bases, with 10 bases lying between them. The CDR3 nucleotides read TGTGCCAGCAGCGGGACACGTAGCACCGGGGAGCTGTTTTTT. Protein product: CASSGTRSTGELFF.

This chain connects TRBV30 to TRBJ2-2; D is unresolved. The length of the CDR3 is 13 residues. Germline CDR1 and CDR2: GTSNPN and SVGIG (reference sequence). Trimming took 2 bases from V and 7 from J, leaving 11 bases between them. This CDR3 reads CAWSRQAGGELFF. CDR3 DNA sequence: TGTGCCTGGAGTAGGCAGGCCGGCGGGGAGCTGTTTTTT.

J is TRBJ1-2 and V is TRBV19; 8 nucleotides agree with TRBD1. Germline CDR1 LNHDA, CDR2 SQIVND (reference sequence). The CDR3 is made up of 15 amino acids. J gave up 4 bases and V 9 bases, and 13 bases lay outside the gene matches. CDR3 nucleotides: TGTGCCAGCAACCGACAGGGGCCGGGGGTCTATGGCTACACCTTC. Its translation is CASNRQGPGVYGYTF.

The chain employs TRBV10-2 and TRBJ2-3; 8 bases match TRBD1. V shed 3 bases and J 2 bases; nucleotides not matched to a gene: 7. This CDR3 has 16 residues. Germline lookup yields CDR1 WSHSY and CDR2 SAAADI. CDR3 nucleotides: TGCGCCAGCAGTGAAAGGGGCCAGGGGGCCACAGATACGCAGTATTTT. Amino acids: CASSERGQGATDTQYF.

The chain employs TRBV9 and TRBJ1-5, with D possibly matching TRBD1 (5 bases). The CDR3 has 15 amino acids. Germline values: CDR1 SGDLS, CDR2 YYNGEE. Trimming took off 3 bases at V and 4 bases at J, with 14 bases between the two ends. Written as DNA, the CDR3 is TGTGCCAGCAGCGAGGGACTTATCCCTAATCAGCCCCAGCATTTT. Encoded protein: CASSEGLIPNQPQHF.

The rearrangement uses TRBV28 and TRBJ2-7; 8 nucleotides align to TRBD1. J lost 2 bases, V lost 7 bases, and 7 bases had no gene match. The length of the CDR3 is 14 residues. Germline assignment: CDR1 MDHEN and CDR2 SYDVKM. The CDR3 region has the DNA TGTGCCAGCACTCCGACAGGGGTCCCCTACGAGCAGTACTTC. Protein product: CASTPTGVPYEQYF. Filled out from reference TRBV28 and TRBJ2-7, the complete variable domain reads DVKVTQSSRYLVKRTGEKVFLECVQDMDHENMFWYRQDPGLGLRLIYFSYDVKMKEKGDIPEGYSVSREKKERFSLILESASTNQTSMYLCASTPTGVPYEQYFGPGTRLTVT.

The V call is TRBV6-1, the J call TRBJ2-3; possible D gene TRBD1, 5 bases. CDR1 is MNHNS and CDR2 is SASEGT in the germline V gene. The V and J ends lost 4 bases and 3 bases respectively, with 11 bases between them. The CDR3 consists of 14 residues. CDR3: CASSVRGLTDTQYF. The CDR3 DNA follows: TGTGCCAGCAGTGTAAGGGGTTTGACAGATACGCAGTATTTT.

In DNA, the CDR3 is TGTGCCATCAGTGAGTCAGGGAGTGCCAAAAACATTCAGTACTTC. It encodes CAISESGSAKNIQYF. J is TRBJ2-4 and V is TRBV10-3, with D perhaps TRBD2 (5 bases). The length of the CDR3 is 15 residues. Looked up from germline, CDR1 is ENHRY and CDR2 is SYGVKD. The V end lost 0 bases, the J end lost 1 base, and 7 bases lay between the germline ends.

V and J are TRBV19 and TRBJ2-7; maybe TRBD1 (5 bases). This CDR3 contains 14 residues. V lost 5 bases to trimming and J lost 6 bases, with 17 bases between them. The germline V gene has CDR1 LNHDA and CDR2 SQIVND (reference sequence). The CDR3 coding sequence is TGTGCCAGTAGTCCCCGACCAGGGCAGAGCGAGCAGTACTTC. This gives the protein CASSPRPGQSEQYF.

V and J are TRBV6-5 and TRBJ1-3, with D uncertain. From germline, CDR1 is MNHEY and CDR2 SVGAGI. Deletions cut 5 bases from V and 0 bases from J, with 11 bases between. The CDR3 consists of 15 residues. CDR3 amino acids: CASSRNTFSGNTIYF. The CDR3 DNA is TGTGCCAGCAGTCGAAACACATTCTCTGGAAACACCATATATTTT.